This T cell receptor (beta chain) was found in a study of identical twins. Only healthy Caucasians were enrolled as donors. TCRdb reprocessed the 5' RACE reads via MiXCR and lists one record per CDR3 protein. The repertoire holds under 250,000 distinct CDR3 sequences, with about a tenth as singletons. The study, taken as a whole, reports: Possibly, invariant MAIT and iNKT cells partly confounded zero-insertion analyses. Insertions were reduced in abundant cord blood beta clonotypes but not in memory repertoires. Out-of-frame TCR alpha sharing in monozygotic twins exceeded recombination model predictions.

Germline values: CDR1 DFQATT, CDR2 SNEGSKA (reference sequence). V trimming: 1 base; J trimming: 3 bases; junction bases outside the gene matches: 8. This CDR3 spans 17 amino acids. This clonotype was observed once. Its matching antigen is unknown. This TCR was recovered from a woman aged 18-35 years in good health. This chain joins TRBV20-1 and TRBJ2-3; TRBD2 matches at 12 bases. Sequenced sample: memory (CD45RO+) T cells sorted from blood. The CDR3 here is CSARGLASGRATDTQYF. DNA for the CDR3: TGCAGTGCTAGAGGCCTCGCTAGCGGGAGGGCGACAGATACGCAGTATTTT.